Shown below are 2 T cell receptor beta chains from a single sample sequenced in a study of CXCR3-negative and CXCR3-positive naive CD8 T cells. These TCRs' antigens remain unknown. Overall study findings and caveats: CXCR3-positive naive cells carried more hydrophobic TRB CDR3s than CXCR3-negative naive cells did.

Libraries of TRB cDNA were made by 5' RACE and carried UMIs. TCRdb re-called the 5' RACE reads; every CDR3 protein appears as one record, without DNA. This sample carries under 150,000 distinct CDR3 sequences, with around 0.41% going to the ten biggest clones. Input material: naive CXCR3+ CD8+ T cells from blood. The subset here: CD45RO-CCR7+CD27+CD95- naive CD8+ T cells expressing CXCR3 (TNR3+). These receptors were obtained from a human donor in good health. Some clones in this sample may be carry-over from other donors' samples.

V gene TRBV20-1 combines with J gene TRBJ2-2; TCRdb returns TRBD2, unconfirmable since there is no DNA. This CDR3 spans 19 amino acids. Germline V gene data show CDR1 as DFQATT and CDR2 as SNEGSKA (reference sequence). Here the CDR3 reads CSARATGVEDGRHTGELFF.

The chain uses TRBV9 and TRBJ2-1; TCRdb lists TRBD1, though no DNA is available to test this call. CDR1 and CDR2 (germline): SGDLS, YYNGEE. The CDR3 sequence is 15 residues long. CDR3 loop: CASSVSGATYNEQFF.